This T cell receptor (beta chain) was found in a study of PD-L1 blockade in urothelial cancer. Time point here: pretreatment peripheral blood. Generated by immunoSEQ multiplex PCR, the TCRdb table keeps only in-frame clones and is missing some. The profile shows 85,000 to 90,000 clones, around 92% of them singletons. CDR1 and CDR2 (germline): MNHNS, SASEGT. The germline V and J ends were trimmed by 4 bases and 2 bases, with 15 bases remaining between them. The CDR3 is 15 residues long. The input for sequencing was PBMCs, taken around atezolizumab (anti-PD-L1) treatment. The sequence was collected from a woman aged 80 or over with urothelial cancer. This sequence joins TRBV6-1 and TRBJ2-7; no firm D call. CDR3 DNA sequence: TGTGCCAGCAGTGCAAGCCCTACAGCAACCTACGAGCAGTACTTC. Encoded protein: CASSASPTATYEQYF.